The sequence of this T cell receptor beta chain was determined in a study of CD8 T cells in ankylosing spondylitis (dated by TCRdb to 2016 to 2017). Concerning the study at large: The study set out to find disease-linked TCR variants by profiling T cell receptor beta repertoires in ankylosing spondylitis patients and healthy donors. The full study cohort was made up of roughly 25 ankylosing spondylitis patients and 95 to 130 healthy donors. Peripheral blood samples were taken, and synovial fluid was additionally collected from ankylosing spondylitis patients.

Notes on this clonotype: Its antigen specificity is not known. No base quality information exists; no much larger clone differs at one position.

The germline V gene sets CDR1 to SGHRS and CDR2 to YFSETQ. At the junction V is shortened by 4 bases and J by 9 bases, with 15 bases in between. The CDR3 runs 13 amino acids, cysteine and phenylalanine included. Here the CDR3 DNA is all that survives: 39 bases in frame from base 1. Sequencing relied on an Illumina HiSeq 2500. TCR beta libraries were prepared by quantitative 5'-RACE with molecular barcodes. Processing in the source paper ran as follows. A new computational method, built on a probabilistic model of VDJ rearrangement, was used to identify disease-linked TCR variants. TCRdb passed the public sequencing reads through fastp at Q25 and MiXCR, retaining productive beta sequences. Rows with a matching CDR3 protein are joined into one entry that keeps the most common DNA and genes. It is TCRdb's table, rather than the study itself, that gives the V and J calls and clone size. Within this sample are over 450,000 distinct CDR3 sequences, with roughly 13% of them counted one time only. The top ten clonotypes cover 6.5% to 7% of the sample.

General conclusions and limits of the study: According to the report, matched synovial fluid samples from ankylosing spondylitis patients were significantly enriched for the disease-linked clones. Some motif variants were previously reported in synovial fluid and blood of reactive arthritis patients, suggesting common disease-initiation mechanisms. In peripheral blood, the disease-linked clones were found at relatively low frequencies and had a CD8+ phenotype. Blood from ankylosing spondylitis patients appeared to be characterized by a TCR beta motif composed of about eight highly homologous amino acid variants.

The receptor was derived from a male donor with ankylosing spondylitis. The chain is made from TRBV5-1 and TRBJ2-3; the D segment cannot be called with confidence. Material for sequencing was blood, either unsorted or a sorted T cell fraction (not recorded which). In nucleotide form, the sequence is TGCGCCAGCAGCCCGAACTCCCCGGACACGCAGTATTTT. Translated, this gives CASSPNSPDTQYF.